This T cell receptor beta chain was obtained from a study of shared clonotypes between healthy human individuals. The repertoire was sequenced with immunoSEQ multiplex PCR; TCRdb's copy has only in-frame clones and lacks some. The sample has 2 million to 2.5 million clones; 80% to 95% are singletons. The CDR3 is 14 residues long. Germline V gene sequence: CDR1 SGHNT, CDR2 YYREEE (reference sequence). Deletions cut 0 bases from V and 6 bases from J, with 11 bases between. Sequencing was carried out using naive CD4+ T cells from PBMCs. Documented subset: CD45RA+ positively selected. This TCR came from a man younger than 30 in good health. Some clones in this sample may be carry-over from other donors' samples. The chain joins TRBV5-4 to TRBJ2-3; D is uncertain. CDR3 sequence reads: CASSLGPVGDTQYF. The CDR3 DNA reads as TGTGCCAGCAGCTTGGGGCCAGTTGGGGATACGCAGTATTTT.